This TCR beta chain was profiled in a study of blood T cell repertoires in COVID-19. This CDR3 is 18 amino acids long. The V gene's germline CDR1 is SGHRS and CDR2 YFSETQ. The junction had 8 bases not matched to a gene; V was cut back by 4 bases and J by 0 bases. Per the original methods: Nucleated cell counts were estimated from reference gene primer amplification. Method: immunoSEQ multiplex PCR; TCRdb's copy keeps in-frame clones and lacks some. V, J and clone size reflect that table, while D and trimming were determined from the DNA. The sample lists 190,000 or so clones; approximately 86% were seen once.

The sequenced sample consisted of PBMCs or T cells enriched from blood (not recorded which). The chain uses TRBV5-1 and TRBJ2-1; TRBD2 aligns across 12 bases. The sequence derives from a woman aged 25 to 39 who had been exposed to COVID-19. The CDR3 reads CASSPGLAGSSSYNEQFF. Here the CDR3 DNA reads TGCGCCAGCAGCCCGGGACTAGCGGGCTCTAGCTCCTACAATGAGCAGTTCTTC.